What follows are 10 T cell receptor beta chains derived from one specimen sequenced in a study of shared clonotypes between healthy human individuals. Method: immunoSEQ multiplex PCR; TCRdb's copy keeps in-frame clones and lacks some. This table holds hundreds of thousands of clones, around 96% found once. Terminally differentiated effector memory CD45RA+ cells were left out of the naive CD8 fraction, which was CD45RO-negative and positively selected for CCR7. Sequenced material: naive CD8+ T cells sorted from blood. All receptors come from a woman between 25 and 40 years old in good health.

The chain couples TRBV9 to TRBJ1-1; a possible D gene is TRBD1 (6 bases). Germline V gene sequence: CDR1 SGDLS, CDR2 YYNGEE. V gave up 6 bases and J gave up 5 bases, with 23 bases separating them. CDR3 size: 16 residues. CDR3 sequence: CASNPPTGGALTEAFF. In DNA, the CDR3 is TGTGCCAGCAACCCTCCCACCGGGGGGGCCTTGACTGAAGCTTTCTTT.

The chain employs TRBV27 and TRBJ2-7; TRBD2 aligns across 12 bases. The CDR3 is 17 residues long. The ends lost 5 bases at V and 0 bases at J; junction bases unmatched: 8. CDR1 and CDR2 from the germline V gene are MNHEY and SMNVEV (reference sequence). The CDR3 is CASSPSPGLAGSYEQYF. CDR3 nucleotides: TGTGCCAGCAGTCCCTCCCCGGGACTAGCGGGCTCCTACGAGCAGTACTTC.

The CDR3, as DNA: TGTGCCAGCAGCTCAAGCGGGAGTGATTACGAGACCCAGTACTTC. Translation gives CASSSSGSDYETQYF. V gene TRBV6-5 combines with J gene TRBJ2-5; TRBD2 agrees at 8 bases. CDR3 length equals 15 residues. The germline V gene encodes CDR1 MNHEY and CDR2 SVGAGI. Losses at the gene ends were 6 bases for V and 5 bases for J; bases not matched to a gene: 11.

The chain uses TRBV19 and TRBJ2-3; either TRBD1 or TRBD2 may fit D (6 bases each). This CDR3 region has 17 residues. Per germline, CDR1 LNHDA and CDR2 SQIVND (reference sequence). The V and J ends lost 3 bases and 2 bases respectively, with 18 bases between them. Written as DNA, the CDR3 is TGTGCCAGTAGTATGGGGGCTAGCGAAGTATACACAGATACGCAGTATTTT. The encoded protein is CASSMGASEVYTDTQYF.

The chain joins TRBV28 to TRBJ1-5, with D possibly being TRBD1 (5 bases). Germline V gene data show CDR1 as MDHEN and CDR2 as SYDVKM. V gave up 7 bases and J gave up 7 bases, with 23 bases separating them. This CDR3 region has 16 residues. CDR3 nucleotide sequence: TGTGCCAGCACCCTTTGGGAGGCGGGGGAGGGCCAGCCCCAGCATTTT. This gives the protein CASTLWEAGEGQPQHF.

The CDR3 protein is CATSRAGTLTYEQYF. CDR3 nucleotides: TGTGCCACCAGCAGAGCCGGGACACTCACATACGAGCAGTACTTC. The V call is TRBV15, the J call TRBJ2-7, with D tentatively TRBD1 (6 bases). The CDR3 spans 15 residues. Deletions cut 1 base from V and 4 bases from J, with 14 bases between. Germline V lookup: CDR1 LNHNV, CDR2 YYDKDF (reference sequence).

A single count supports this clone. The V gene is TRBV11-3, the J gene TRBJ2-7; D possibly uses TRBD1 or TRBD2 (5 bases each). Germline CDR1 is SGHNT and CDR2 is YENEEA. This CDR3 region has 13 residues. The V gene lost 1 base and the J gene lost 5 bases, with 9 bases spanning the gap. DNA of the CDR3: TGTGCCAGCAGCTTAGGGTGGGGGAACGAGCAGTACTTC. This translates into CASSLGWGNEQYF.

The CDR3, as DNA: TGTGCCAGCAACACTGACCCATATGAAGCTTTCTTT. Translated, it gives CASNTDPYEAFF. The V call is TRBV28, the J call TRBJ1-1, with D unresolved. The V gene's germline CDR1 is MDHEN and CDR2 SYDVKM. The V and J ends lost 7 bases and 7 bases respectively, with 13 bases between them. The CDR3 is 12 residues long. The full variable domain, completed using reference TRBV28 and TRBJ1-1, is DVKVTQSSRYLVKRTGEKVFLECVQDMDHENMFWYRQDPGLGLRLIYFSYDVKMKEKGDIPEGYSVSREKKERFSLILESASTNQTSMYLCASNTDPYEAFFGQGTRLTVV.

CDR3 sequence (DNA): TGTGCCAGCAGTTTACAAGCCAGAGGGTTCCAGCCCCAGCATTTT. It translates to CASSLQARGFQPQHF. The chain combines TRBV28 with TRBJ1-5; D is unresolved. The CDR3 has 15 residues. Trimming pared 2 bases from V and 7 bases from J, leaving 15 bases between. Germline CDR1 reads MDHEN; CDR2 reads SYDVKM.

The chain couples TRBV11-2 to TRBJ2-7; 12 positions match TRBD2. The germline gives CDR1 SGHAT, CDR2 FQNNGV. J gave up 4 bases and V 3 bases, and 7 bases lay outside the gene matches. The CDR3 extends over 16 amino acids. CDR3 nucleotide sequence: TGTGCCAGCAGCTTCACTACTAGCGGGAGGAAGTACGAGCAGTACTTC. It is translated as CASSFTTSGRKYEQYF. Complete variable domain (other parts from reference TRBV11-2 and TRBJ2-7): EAGVAQSPRYKIIEKRQSVAFWCNPISGHATLYWYQQILGQGPKLLIQFQNNGVVDDSQLPKDRFSAERLKGVDSTLKIQPAKLEDSAVYLCASSFTTSGRKYEQYFGPGTRLTVT.